This T cell receptor (beta chain) was sequenced in a study of PD-1 blockade in classical Hodgkin lymphoma. Background on the study: Patients were dosed intravenously with nivolumab at 3 mg/kg every 2 weeks. Findings and caveats of the study: Whatever underlies the repertoire differences (possibly disease activity or prior therapy) remains undefined. TCR diversity in CD4+, not CD8+, cells rose significantly by C4D1. The study reported lower baseline TCR diversity in newly diagnosed patients than in healthy donors.

Here immunoSEQ multiplex PCR was the method, and the copy in TCRdb shows in-frame clones only, minus some. The sample lists about 12,000 clones; roughly 80% were seen once. As to this clone: Its target is not known.

All patients relapsed after autologous stem cell transplantation, and brentuximab vedotin exposure varied. The sequences come from peripheral blood mononuclear cells (PBMCs), collected at baseline. The source is a human donor with classical Hodgkin lymphoma.

This chain's CDR3 is CASHPGSTDTQYF. For the CDR3, the DNA is TGTGCCAGCCACCCGGGTAGCACAGATACGCAGTATTTT. The J gene is TRBJ2-3, the V gene TRBV5-6, with unresolved D. Trimming took off 7 bases at V and 0 bases at J, with 9 bases between the two ends. The CDR3 consists of 13 residues. In germline, CDR1 is SGHDT, CDR2 YYEEEE.